Sequencing of this T cell receptor (beta chain) was carried out in a study of OX40 agonist ivuxolimab in advanced cancers. Background on the study: Patients were roughly 83% male with ages about 20 to 79, mean about 60.

Study-wide findings and caveats: CD8+ T cells averaged more expanded clones than CD4+. Both blood CD4+ and CD8+ T cells showed clonal growth by week 6 at 0.1 to 3.0 mg/kg. The work left the antigen specificity of expanded peripheral T cells undetermined.

Some clones are missing from TCRdb's copy, which holds only in-frame ones; the method was immunoSEQ multiplex PCR. The sample includes 22,000 or so clones, approximately 82% of them seen just once. Details on this clone: Its cognate antigen is unknown.

CDR3 length: 13 residues. Trimming removed 4 bases from V and 5 bases from J, with 11 bases in between. Germline CDR1 reads KGHSH; CDR2 reads LQKENI. The starting material was CD4+ or CD8+ T cells sorted from blood, obtained in a trial of the OX40 agonist ivuxolimab. This clonotype was obtained from an adult with an advanced solid tumor such as melanoma, head and neck, liver or kidney cancer. This sequence joins TRBV18 and TRBJ2-5; D gene ambiguous. The CDR3 sequence: CASSQKHKETQYF. In DNA, the CDR3 is TGTGCCAGCTCACAAAAACACAAGGAGACCCAGTACTTC.